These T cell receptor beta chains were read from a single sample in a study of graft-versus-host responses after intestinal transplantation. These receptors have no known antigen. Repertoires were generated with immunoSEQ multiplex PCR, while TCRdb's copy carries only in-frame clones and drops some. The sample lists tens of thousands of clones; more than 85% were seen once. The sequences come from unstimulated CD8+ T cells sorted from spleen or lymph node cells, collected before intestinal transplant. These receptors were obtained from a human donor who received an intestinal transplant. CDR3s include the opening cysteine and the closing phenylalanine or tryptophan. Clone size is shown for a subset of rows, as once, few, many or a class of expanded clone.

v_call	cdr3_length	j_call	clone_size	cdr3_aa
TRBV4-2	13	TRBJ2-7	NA	CASSQVESGEQYF
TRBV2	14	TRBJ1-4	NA	CASRSSSGNEKLFF
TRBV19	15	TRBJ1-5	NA	CASSVDRGNNQPQHF
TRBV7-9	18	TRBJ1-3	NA	CASSATGAVSPGGNTIYF
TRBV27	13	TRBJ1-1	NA	CASHGQLNTEAFF
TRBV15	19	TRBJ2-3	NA	CATSRDLLAGGIGTDTQYF
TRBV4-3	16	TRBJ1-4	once	CASSLNSGALNEKLFF
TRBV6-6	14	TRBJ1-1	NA	CASSLDRQDTEAFF
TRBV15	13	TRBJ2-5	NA	CATRNPGEETQYF
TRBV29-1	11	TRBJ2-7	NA	CSVEDSYEQYF
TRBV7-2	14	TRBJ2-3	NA	CASSLGLAADTQYF
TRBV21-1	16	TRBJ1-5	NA	CASSINTGSSAQPQHF
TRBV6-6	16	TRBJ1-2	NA	CASSYTKTGGADGYTF
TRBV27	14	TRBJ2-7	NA	CASSFRDTFYEQYF
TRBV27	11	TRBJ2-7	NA	CASRTGGEQYF
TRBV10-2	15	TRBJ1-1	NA	CASSESQGEGSEAFF
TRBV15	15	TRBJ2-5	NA	CATSRDRAPMGTQYF
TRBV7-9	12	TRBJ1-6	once	CASSERTGNLHF
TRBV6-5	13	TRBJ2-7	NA	CASSYGTTYEQYF
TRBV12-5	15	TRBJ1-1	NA	CASGSWDRGGTEAFF
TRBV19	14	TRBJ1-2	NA	CATWGGQENYGYTF
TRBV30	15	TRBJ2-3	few	CAWSGAGGPSDTQYF
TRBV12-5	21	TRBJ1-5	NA	CASGLVLGMDRDRDSNQPQHF
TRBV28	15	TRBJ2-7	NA	CASSPDREDVYEQYF